What follows is one TCR beta chain and its context. The data are from a study of control samples from healthy donors and cancer patients. This table comes from immunoSEQ multiplex PCR, and its TCRdb copy is limited to in-frame clones, with some not included. The repertoire holds approximately 130,000 clones, with around 87% as singletons. Material for sequencing was blood. This TCR was recovered from a man aged 25-45 years in good health.

In DNA form, the CDR3 reads TGCGCCAGCAGCCAAGATCGGATAGTAGATACGCAGTATTTT. Residues: CASSQDRIVDTQYF. V is TRBV4-1 and J is TRBJ2-3; no clear D gene. This CDR3 has 14 residues. V was cut by 0 bases and J by 5 bases, with 9 bases left in between. The germline gives CDR1 MGHRA, CDR2 YSYEKL.